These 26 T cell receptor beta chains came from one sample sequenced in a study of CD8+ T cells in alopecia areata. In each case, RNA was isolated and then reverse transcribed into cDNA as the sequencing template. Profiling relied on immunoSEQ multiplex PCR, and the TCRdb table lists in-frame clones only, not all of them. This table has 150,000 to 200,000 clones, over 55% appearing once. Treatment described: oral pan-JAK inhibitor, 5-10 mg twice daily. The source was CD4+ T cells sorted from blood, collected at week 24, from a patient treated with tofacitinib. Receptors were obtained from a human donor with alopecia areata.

The DNA of the CDR3 is TGCAGCGTTTCAGAGCCGCTAAGCAATGAGCAGTTCTTC. Encoded protein: CSVSEPLSNEQFF. The chain joins TRBV29-1 to TRBJ2-1; D is undetermined. Germline CDR1 is SQVTM and CDR2 is ANQGSEA. CDR3 length: 13 amino acids. V was shortened by 5 bases and J by 6 bases, with 14 bases between the two germline ends.

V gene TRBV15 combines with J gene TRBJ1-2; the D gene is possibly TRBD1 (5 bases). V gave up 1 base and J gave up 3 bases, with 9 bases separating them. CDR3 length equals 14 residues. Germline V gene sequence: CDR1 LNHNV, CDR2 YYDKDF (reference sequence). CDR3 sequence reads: CATSRVGDDYGYTF. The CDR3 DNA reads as TGTGCCACCAGCAGAGTAGGGGATGACTATGGCTACACCTTC.

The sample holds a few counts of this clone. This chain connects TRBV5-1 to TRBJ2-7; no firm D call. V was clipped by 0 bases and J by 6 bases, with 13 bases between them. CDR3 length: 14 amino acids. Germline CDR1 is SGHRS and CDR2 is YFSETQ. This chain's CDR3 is CASSLAALVGEQYF. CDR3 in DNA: TGCGCCAGCAGCTTGGCCGCTCTAGTGGGCGAGCAGTACTTC. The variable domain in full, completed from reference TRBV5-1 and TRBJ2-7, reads KAGVTQTPRYLIKTRGQQVTLSCSPISGHRSVSWYQQTPGQGLQFLFEYFSETQRNKGNFPGRFSGRQFSNSRSEMNVSTLELGDSALYLCASSLAALVGEQYFGPGTRLTVT.

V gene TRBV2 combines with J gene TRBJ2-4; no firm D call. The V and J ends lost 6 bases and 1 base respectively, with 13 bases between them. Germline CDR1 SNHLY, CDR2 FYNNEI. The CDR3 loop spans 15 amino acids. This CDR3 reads CASRKEPLAKNIQYF. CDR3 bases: TGTGCCAGCAGAAAGGAGCCCCTGGCCAAAAACATTCAGTACTTC. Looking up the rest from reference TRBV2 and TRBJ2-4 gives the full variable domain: EPEVTQTPSHQVTQMGQEVILRCVPISNHLYFYWYRQILGQKVEFLVSFYNNEISEKSEIFDDQFSVERPDGSNFTLKIRSTKLEDSAMYFCASRKEPLAKNIQYFGAGTRLSVL.

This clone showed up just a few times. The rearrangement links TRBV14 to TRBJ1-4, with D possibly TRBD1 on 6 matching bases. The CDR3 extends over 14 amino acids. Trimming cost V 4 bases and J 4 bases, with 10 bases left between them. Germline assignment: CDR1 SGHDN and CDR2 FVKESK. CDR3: CASSLRGFNEKLFF. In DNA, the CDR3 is TGTGCCAGCAGCCTTAGGGGGTTTAATGAAAAACTGTTTTTT.

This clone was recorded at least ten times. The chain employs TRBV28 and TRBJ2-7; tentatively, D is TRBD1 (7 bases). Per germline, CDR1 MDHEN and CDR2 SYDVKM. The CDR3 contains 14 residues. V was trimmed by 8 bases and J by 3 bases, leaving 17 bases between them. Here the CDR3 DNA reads TGTGCCAGCCTCCAGGGGGGATCAAACTACGAGCAGTACTTC. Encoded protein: CASLQGGSNYEQYF. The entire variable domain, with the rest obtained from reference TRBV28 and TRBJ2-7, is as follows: DVKVTQSSRYLVKRTGEKVFLECVQDMDHENMFWYRQDPGLGLRLIYFSYDVKMKEKGDIPEGYSVSREKKERFSLILESASTNQTSMYLCASLQGGSNYEQYFGPGTRLTVT.

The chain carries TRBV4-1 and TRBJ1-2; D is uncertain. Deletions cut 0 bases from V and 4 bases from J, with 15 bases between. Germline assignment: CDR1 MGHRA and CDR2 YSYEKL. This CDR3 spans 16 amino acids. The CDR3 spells CASSQDSEVRGYGYTF. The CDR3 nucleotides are TGCGCCAGCAGCCAAGATTCGGAGGTACGGGGCTATGGCTACACCTTC.

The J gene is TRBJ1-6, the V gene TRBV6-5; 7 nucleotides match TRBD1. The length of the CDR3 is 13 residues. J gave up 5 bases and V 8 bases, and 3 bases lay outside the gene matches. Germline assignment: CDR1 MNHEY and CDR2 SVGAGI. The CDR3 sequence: CASAGQDNSPLHF. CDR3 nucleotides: TGTGCCAGCGCCGGACAGGATAATTCACCCCTCCACTTT.

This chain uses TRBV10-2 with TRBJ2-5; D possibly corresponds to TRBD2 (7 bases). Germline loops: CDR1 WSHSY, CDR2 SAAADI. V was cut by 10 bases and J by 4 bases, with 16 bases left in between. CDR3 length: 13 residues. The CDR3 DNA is TGCGCCACCCTCGGGGGGCCTATAGAGACCCAGTACTTC. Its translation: CATLGGPIETQYF.

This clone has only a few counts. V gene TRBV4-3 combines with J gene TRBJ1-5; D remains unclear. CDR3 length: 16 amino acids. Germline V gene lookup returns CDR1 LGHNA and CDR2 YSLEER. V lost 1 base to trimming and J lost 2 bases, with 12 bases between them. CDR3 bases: TGCGCCAGCAGCCAAGTTTTGGACGTACGCAATCAGCCCCAGCATTTT. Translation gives CASSQVLDVRNQPQHF.

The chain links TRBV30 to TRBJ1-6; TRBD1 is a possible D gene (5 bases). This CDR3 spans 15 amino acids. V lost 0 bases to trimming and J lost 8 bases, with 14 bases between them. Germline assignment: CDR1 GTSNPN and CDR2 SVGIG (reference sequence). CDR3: CAWSVNSPGDSPLHF. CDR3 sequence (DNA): TGTGCCTGGAGTGTTAACAGCCCGGGGGATTCACCCCTCCACTTT. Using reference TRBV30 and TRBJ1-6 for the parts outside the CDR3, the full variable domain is SQTIHQWPATLVQPVGSPLSLECTVEGTSNPNLYWYRQAAGRGLQLLFYSVGIGQISSEVPQNLSASRPQDRQFILSSKKLLLSDSGFYLCAWSVNSPGDSPLHFGNGTRLTVT.

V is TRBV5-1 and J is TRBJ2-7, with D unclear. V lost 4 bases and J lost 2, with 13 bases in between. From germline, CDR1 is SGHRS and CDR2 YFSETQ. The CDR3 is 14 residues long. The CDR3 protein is CASSLRTATYEQYF. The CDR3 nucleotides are TGCGCCAGCAGCCTCCGGACGGCTACCTACGAGCAGTACTTC.

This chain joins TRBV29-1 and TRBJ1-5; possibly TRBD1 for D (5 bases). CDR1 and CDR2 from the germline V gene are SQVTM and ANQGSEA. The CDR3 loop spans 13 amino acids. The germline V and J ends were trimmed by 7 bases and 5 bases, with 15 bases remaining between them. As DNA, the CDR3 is TGCAGCGCCGCGCAGGGATTCGATCAGCCCCAGCATTTT. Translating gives CSAAQGFDQPQHF.

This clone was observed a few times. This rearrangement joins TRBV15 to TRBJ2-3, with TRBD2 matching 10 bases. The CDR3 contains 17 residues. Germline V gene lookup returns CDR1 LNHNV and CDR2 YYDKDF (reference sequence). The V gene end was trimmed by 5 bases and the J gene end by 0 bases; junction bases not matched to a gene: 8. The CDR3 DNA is TGTGCCACCAGCCCGGGACTAGCGTCTACTAGCACAGATACGCAGTATTTT. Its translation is CATSPGLASTSTDTQYF. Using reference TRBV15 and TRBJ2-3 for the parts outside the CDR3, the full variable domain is DAMVIQNPRYQVTQFGKPVTLSCSQTLNHNVMYWYQQKSSQAPKLLFHYYDKDFNNEADTPDNFQSRRPNTSFCFLDIRSPGLGDTAMYLCATSPGLASTSTDTQYFGPGTRLTVL.

Here the CDR3 DNA reads TGCAGCGTCGCGACAGGGGGAATTACTGAAGCTTTCTTT. Residues: CSVATGGITEAFF. The chain links TRBV29-1 to TRBJ1-1, with TRBD1 identical over 9 bases. Germline values: CDR1 SQVTM, CDR2 ANQGSEA. The CDR3 is 13 residues long. V was pared by 6 bases and J by 5 bases, with 7 bases of the junction left unmatched.

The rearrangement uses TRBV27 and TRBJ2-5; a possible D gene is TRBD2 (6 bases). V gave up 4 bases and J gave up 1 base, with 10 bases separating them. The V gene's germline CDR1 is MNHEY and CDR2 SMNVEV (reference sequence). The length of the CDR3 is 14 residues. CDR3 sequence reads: CASSWTTSQETQYF. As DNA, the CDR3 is TGTGCCAGCAGTTGGACTACCTCCCAAGAGACCCAGTACTTC.

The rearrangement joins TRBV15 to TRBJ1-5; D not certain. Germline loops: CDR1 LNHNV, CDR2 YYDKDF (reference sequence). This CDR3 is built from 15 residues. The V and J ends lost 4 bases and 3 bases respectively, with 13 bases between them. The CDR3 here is CATSTAGRINQPQHF. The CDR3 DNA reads TGTGCCACCAGCACGGCAGGACGGATCAATCAGCCCCAGCATTTT.

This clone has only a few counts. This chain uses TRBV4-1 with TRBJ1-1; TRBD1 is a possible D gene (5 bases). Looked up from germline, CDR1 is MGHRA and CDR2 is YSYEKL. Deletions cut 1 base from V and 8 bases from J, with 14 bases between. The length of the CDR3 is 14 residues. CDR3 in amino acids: CASSQARGVREAFF. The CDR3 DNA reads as TGCGCCAGCAGCCAAGCGAGAGGGGTCCGGGAAGCTTTCTTT.

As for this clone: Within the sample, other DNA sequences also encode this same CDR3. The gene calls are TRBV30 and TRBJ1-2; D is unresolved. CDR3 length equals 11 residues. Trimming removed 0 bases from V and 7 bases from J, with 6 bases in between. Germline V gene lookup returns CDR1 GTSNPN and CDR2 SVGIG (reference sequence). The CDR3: CAWSVGGGYTF. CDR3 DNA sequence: TGTGCCTGGAGTGTAGGTGGTGGCTACACCTTC.

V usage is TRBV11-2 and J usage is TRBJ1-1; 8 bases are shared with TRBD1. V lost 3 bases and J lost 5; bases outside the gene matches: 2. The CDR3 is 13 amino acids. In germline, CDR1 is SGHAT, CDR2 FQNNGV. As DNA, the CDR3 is TGTGCCAGCAGCTTCGGACAGGGTACTGAAGCTTTCTTT. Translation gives CASSFGQGTEAFF.

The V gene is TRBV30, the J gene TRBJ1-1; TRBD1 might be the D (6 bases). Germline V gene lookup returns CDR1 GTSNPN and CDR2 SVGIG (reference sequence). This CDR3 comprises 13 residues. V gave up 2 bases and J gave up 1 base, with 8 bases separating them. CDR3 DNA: TGTGCCTGGAGTCGGGGGCCGAACACTGAAGCTTTCTTT. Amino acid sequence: CAWSRGPNTEAFF.

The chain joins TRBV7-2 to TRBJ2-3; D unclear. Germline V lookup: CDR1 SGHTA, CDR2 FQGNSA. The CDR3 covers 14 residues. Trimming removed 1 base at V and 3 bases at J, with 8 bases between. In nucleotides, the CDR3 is TGTGCCAGCAGCTTAGGTGGGCTAACAGATACGCAGTATTTT. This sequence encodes CASSLGGLTDTQYF.

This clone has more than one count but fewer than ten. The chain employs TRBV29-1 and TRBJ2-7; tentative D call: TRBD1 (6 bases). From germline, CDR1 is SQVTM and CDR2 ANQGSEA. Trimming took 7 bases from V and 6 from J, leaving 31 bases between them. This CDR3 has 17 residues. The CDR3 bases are TGCAGCGCCCTACGAGCGTTACAGGGTGGGTTAAGAGTCGAGCAGTACTTC. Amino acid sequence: CSALRALQGGLRVEQYF.

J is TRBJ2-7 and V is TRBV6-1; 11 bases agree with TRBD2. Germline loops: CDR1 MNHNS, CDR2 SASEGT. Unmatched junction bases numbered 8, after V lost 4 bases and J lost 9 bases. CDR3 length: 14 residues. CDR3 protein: CASSAIAGGPRQYF. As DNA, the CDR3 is TGTGCCAGCAGTGCCATAGCGGGGGGGCCACGGCAGTACTTC.

Here the CDR3 DNA reads TGCAGCCGAGTCAGGCGCGGCTACACCTTC. Amino acid sequence: CSRVRRGYTF. V and J are TRBV20-1 and TRBJ1-2; no definite D call. CDR1 is DFQATT, CDR2 SNEGSKA, per germline (reference sequence). CDR3 size: 10 residues.

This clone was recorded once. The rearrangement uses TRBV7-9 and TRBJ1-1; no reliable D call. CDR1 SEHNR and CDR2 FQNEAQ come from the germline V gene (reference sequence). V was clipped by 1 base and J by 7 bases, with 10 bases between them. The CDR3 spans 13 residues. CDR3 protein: CASSLDAGYEAFF. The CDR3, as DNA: TGTGCCAGCAGCTTAGATGCCGGCTATGAAGCTTTCTTT.